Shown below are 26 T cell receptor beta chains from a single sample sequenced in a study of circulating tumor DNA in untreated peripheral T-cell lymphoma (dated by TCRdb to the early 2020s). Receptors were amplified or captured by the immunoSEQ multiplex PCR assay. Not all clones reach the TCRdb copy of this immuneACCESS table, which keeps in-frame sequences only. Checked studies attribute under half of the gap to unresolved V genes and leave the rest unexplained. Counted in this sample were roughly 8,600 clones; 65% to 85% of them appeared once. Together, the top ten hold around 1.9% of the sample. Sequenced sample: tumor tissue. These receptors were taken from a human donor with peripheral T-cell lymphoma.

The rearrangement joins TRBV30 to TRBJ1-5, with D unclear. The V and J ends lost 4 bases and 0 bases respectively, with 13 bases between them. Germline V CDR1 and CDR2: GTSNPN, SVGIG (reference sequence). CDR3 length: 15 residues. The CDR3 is CAWTAGRYSNQPQHF. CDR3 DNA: TGTGCCTGGACCGCAGGACGTTATAGCAATCAGCCCCAGCATTTT.

Here the CDR3 DNA reads TGTGCCATCAGTGAGTCGAGCAGGGAGAACACTGAAGCTTTCTTT. Protein: CAISESSRENTEAFF. The chain joins TRBV10-3 to TRBJ1-1, with D perhaps TRBD1 (5 bases). This CDR3 spans 15 amino acids. With 0 bases removed from V and 1 base from J, the gap between germline ends came to 9 bases. Germline V gene data show CDR1 as ENHRY and CDR2 as SYGVKD.

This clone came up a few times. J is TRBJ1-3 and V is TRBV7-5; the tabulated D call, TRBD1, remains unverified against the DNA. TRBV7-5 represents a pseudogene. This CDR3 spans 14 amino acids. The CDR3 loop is CASRPGQVGNTIYF. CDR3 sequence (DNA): TGTGCCAGCAGACCGGGACAGGTTGGAAACACCATATATTTT.

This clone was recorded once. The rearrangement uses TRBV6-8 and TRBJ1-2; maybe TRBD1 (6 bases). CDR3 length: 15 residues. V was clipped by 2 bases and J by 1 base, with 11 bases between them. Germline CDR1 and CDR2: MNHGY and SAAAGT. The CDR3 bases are TGTGCCAGCAGTTACGGGGGCACCCTTAACTATGGCTACACCTTC. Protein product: CASSYGGTLNYGYTF.

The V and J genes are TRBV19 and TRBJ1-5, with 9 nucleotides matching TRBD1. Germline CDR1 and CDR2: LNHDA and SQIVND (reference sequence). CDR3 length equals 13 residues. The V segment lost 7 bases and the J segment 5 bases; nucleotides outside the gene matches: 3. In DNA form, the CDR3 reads TGTGCCAGTAACAGGGGGCTTGATCAGCCCCAGCATTTT. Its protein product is CASNRGLDQPQHF. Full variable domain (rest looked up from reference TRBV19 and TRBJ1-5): DGGITQSPKYLFRKEGQNVTLSCEQNLNHDAMYWYRQDPGQGLRLIYYSQIVNDFQKGDIAEGYSVSREKKESFPLTVTSAQKNPTAFYLCASNRGLDQPQHFGDGTRLSIL.

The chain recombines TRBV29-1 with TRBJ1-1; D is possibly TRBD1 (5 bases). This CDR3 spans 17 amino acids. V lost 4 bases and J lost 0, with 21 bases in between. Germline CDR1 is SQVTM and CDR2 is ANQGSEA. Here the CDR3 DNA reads TGCAGCGTTGGGGGTGGCCTGGGACGATTCATGAACACTGAAGCTTTCTTT. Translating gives CSVGGGLGRFMNTEAFF.

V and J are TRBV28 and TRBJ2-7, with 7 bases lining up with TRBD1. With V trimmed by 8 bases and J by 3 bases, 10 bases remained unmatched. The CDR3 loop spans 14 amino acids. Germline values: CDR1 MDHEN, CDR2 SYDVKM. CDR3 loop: CASVGQTSNYEQYF. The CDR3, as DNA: TGTGCCAGCGTGGGACAGACCTCCAACTACGAGCAGTACTTC.

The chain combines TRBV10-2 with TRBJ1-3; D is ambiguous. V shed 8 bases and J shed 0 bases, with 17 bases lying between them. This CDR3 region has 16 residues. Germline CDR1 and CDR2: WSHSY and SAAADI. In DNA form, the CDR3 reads TGCGCCAGCGGCCCCGGAACTCTCATCTCTGGAAACACCATATATTTT. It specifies CASGPGTLISGNTIYF.

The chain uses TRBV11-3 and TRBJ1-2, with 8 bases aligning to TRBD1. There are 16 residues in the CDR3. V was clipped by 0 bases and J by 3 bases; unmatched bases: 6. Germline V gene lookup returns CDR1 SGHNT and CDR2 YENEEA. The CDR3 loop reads CASSLDNPGGHYGYTF. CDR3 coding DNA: TGTGCCAGCAGCTTAGATAACCCAGGGGGCCACTATGGCTACACCTTC.

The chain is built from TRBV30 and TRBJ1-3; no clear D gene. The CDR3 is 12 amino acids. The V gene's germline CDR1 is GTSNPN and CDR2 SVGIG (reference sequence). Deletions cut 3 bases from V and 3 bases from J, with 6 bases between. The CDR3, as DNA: TGTGCCTGGAGGCAGATTGGAAACACCATATATTTT. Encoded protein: CAWRQIGNTIYF.

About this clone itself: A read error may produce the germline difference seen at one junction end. The CDR3 protein is CAISTGTGANVLTF. CDR3 DNA sequence: TGTGCCATCAGTACAGGTACTGGGGCCAACGTCCTGACTTTC. The chain carries TRBV6-8 and TRBJ2-6, with D maybe TRBD1 (5 bases). The CDR3 loop spans 14 amino acids. Per the germline V gene, CDR1 is MNHGY and CDR2 is SAAAGT.

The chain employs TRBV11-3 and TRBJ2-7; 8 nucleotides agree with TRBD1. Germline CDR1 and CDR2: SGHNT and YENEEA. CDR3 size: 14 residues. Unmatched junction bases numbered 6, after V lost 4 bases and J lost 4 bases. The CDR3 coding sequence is TGTGCCAGCAGCTCCGGACAGGGACGATACGAGCAGTACTTC. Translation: CASSSGQGRYEQYF. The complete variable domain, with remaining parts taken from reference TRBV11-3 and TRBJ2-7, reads EAGVVQSPRYKIIEKKQPVAFWCNPISGHNTLYWYLQNLGQGPELLIRYENEEAVDDSQLPKDRFSAERLKGVDSTLKIQPAELGDSAVYLCASSSGQGRYEQYFGPGTRLTVT.

The CDR3: CAIRTAGNTEAFF. The CDR3 nucleotides read TGTGCCATCAGAACGGCTGGGAACACTGAAGCTTTCTTT. This chain connects TRBV6-8 to TRBJ1-1; D unclear. Germline V gene data show CDR1 as MNHGY and CDR2 as SAAAGT. Trimming pared 10 bases from V and 1 base from J, leaving 13 bases between. This CDR3 contains 13 residues.

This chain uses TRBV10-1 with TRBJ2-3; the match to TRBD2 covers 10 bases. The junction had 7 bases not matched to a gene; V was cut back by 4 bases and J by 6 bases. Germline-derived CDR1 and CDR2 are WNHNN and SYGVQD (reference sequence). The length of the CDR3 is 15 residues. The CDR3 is CASSGLAGPADTQYF. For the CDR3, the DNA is TGCGCCAGCAGTGGACTAGCGGGTCCAGCGGATACGCAGTATTTT.

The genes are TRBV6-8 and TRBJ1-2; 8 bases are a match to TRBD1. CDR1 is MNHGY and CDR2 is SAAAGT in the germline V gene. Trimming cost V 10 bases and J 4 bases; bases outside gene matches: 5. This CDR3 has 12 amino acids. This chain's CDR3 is CATSGGSYGYTF. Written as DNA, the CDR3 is TGTGCCACTTCAGGGGGCTCCTATGGCTACACCTTC.

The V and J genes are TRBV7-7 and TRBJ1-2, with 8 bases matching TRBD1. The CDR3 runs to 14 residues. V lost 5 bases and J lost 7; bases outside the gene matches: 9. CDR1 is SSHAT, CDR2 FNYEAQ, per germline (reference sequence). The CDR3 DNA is TGTGCCAGCAGCGTGGCCTGGACAGGGTTTGGCTACACCTTC. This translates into CASSVAWTGFGYTF.

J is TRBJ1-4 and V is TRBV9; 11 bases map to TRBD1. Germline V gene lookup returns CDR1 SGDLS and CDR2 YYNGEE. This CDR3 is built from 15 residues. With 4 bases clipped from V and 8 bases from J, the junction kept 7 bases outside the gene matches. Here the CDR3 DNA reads TGTGCCAGCAGCCTACGGACAGGGGGCGGCGAAAAACTGTTTTTT. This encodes CASSLRTGGGEKLFF.

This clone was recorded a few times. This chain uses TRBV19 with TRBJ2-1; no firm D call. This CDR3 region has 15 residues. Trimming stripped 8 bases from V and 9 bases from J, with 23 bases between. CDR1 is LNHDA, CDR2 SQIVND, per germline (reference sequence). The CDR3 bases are TGTGCCAGTCGGGCCCACCTTTTAGCATCGGGTGAGCAGTTCTTC. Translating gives CASRAHLLASGEQFF.

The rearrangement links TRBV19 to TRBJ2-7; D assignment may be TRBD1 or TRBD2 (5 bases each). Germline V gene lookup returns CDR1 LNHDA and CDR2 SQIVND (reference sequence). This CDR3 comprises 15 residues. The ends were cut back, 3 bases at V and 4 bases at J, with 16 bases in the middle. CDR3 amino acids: CASSIYGGRGYEQYF. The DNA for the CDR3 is TGTGCCAGTAGTATCTATGGGGGAAGGGGATACGAGCAGTACTTC.

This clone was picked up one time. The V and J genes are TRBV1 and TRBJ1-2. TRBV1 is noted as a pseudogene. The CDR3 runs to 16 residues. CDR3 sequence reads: CASSQGGETGGNGYTF. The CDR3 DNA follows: TGCGCCAGCAGCCAAGGAGGGGAAACAGGAGGGAACGGCTACACCTTC.

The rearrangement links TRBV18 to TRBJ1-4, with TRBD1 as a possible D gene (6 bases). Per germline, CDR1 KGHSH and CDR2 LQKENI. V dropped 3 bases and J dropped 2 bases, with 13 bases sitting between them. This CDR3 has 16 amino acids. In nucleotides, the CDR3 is TGTGCCAGCTCACCCTTCGGGGGGCTCACTAATGAAAAACTGTTTTTT. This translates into CASSPFGGLTNEKLFF.

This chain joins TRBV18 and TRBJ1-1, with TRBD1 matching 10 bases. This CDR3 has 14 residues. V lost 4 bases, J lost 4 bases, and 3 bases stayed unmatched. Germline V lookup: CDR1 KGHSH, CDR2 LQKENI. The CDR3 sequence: CASSQDRGSTEAFF. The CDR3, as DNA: TGTGCCAGCTCACAGGACAGGGGGTCCACTGAAGCTTTCTTT.

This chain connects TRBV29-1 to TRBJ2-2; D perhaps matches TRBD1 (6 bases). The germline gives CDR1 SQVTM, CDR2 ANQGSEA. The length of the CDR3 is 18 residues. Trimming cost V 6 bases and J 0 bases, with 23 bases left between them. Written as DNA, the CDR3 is TGCAGCGTAATGGGGGAGACAGGCCAAAGATCGAACACCGGGGAGCTGTTTTTT. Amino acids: CSVMGETGQRSNTGELFF.

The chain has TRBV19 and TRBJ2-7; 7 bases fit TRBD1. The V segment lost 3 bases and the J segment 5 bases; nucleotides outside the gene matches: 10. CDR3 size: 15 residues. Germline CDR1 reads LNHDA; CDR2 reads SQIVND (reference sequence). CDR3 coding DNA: TGTGCCAGTAGTATTAAGGGGGCGCATTTCAACGAGCAGTACTTC. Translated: CASSIKGAHFNEQYF.

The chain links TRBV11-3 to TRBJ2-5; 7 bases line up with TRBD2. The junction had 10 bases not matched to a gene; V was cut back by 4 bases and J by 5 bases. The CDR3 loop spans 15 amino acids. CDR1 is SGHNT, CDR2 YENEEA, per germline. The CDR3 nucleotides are TGTGCCAGCAGCTATTCCCCCCGGGGGGAGGAGACCCAGTACTTC. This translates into CASSYSPRGEETQYF.

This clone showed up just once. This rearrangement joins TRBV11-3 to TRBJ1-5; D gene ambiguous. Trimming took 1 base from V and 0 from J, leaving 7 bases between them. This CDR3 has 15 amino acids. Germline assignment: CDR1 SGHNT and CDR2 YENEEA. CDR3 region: CASSLGGLSNQPQHF. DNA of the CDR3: TGTGCCAGCAGCTTAGGAGGACTTAGCAATCAGCCCCAGCATTTT.